This is a list of T cell receptor beta chains from one sample in a study of blood T cell repertoires in COVID-19. Clones were sequenced by immunoSEQ multiplex PCR, and TCRdb holds only the in-frame ones, with some missing. The data contain around 340,000 clones, about 90% of them singletons. Sequenced sample: PBMCs or T cells enriched from blood (not recorded which). The receptors shown here come from a young woman who had been exposed to COVID-19. The CDR3 runs from the conserved cysteine through the conserved F or W. The D gene is left open where the match is weak. Clone sizes are given selectively: once, few, many, or a class where the clone is expanded.

TGTGCCAGCAGTTACCCCAGATCACCCCTCCACTTT | CASSYPRSPLHF | NA | NA | TRBJ1-6 | 12 | TRBV6-2/TRBV6-3
TGTGCCAGCAGTTTACGACTAGCGGGATGGGAAGAGACCCAGTACTTC | CASSLRLAGWEETQYF | TRBD2 | NA | TRBJ2-5 | 16 | TRBV28
TGTGCCAGCAGTGAATCGCGACAGGGGCTCCATAATTCACCCCTCCACTTT | CASSESRQGLHNSPLHF | TRBD1 | NA | TRBJ1-6 | 17 | TRBV25-1
TGTGCCAGCAGCTTGGACAGGGAAAGGACTAATGAAAAACTGTTTTTT | CASSLDRERTNEKLFF | NA | NA | TRBJ1-4 | 16 | TRBV5-8
TGTGCCAGCAGTTTGACAGGGGGTTTTACTGAAGCTTTCTTT | CASSLTGGFTEAFF | TRBD1 | NA | TRBJ1-1 | 14 | TRBV28
TGTGCCAGCAGTTATCCCCTCCTCGTGAACACTGAAGCTTTCTTT | CASSYPLLVNTEAFF | NA | NA | TRBJ1-1 | 15 | TRBV28
TGTGCCACCAGTGACCCCAGTGCGGGGTGGGTGGGGGAGACCCAGTACTTC | CATSDPSAGWVGETQYF | NA | few | TRBJ2-5 | 17 | TRBV24-1
TGTGCCAGCAGCGCTACTAGCGGGGGGGGCTACGAGCAGTACTTC | CASSATSGGGYEQYF | TRBD2 | NA | TRBJ2-7 | 15 | TRBV7-9
TGTGCCAGCAGTTTATCAGGACTAGCGGGGGCACTAAAAGAGACCCAGTACTTC | CASSLSGLAGALKETQYF | TRBD2 | NA | TRBJ2-5 | 18 | TRBV28
TGTGCCAGCAGCCCCCTCCGACAGAAGGGGAACATTCAGTACTTC | CASSPLRQKGNIQYF | NA | NA | TRBJ2-4 | 15 | TRBV7-9
TGTGCCAGCACCGTCACATATATCCCGGACAGGGGCCAAGAGACCCAGTACTTC | CASTVTYIPDRGQETQYF | TRBD1 | NA | TRBJ2-5 | 18 | TRBV27